A selection of T cell receptor beta chains follows, all from one sample in a study of resident and recirculating memory T cells in vitiligo. Measured with immunoSEQ multiplex PCR; TCRdb has only the in-frame clones, and not every one. The data show around 40,000 clones, about 90% seen once. The sample taken for sequencing was blood. These receptors all stem from a male donor with vitiligo. Both conserved end residues are trimmed from each CDR3. The order of the fields is J gene, clone size, V gene, CDR3 length, CDR3 protein. Clone size is given for some rows only: seen once, a few or many times, or a class if the clone is expanded.

>TRBJ1-2|.|TRBV16|12
ASSQTPGDYGYT
>TRBJ2-1|.|TRBV15|11
ATSLPRYNEQF
>TRBJ2-7|.|TRBV6-6|13
ASRNAGQGSYEQY
>TRBJ2-2|.|TRBV29-1|11
SVERPGTGELF
>TRBJ1-2|.|TRBV6-5|12
ASSPRGWYYGYT
>TRBJ1-5|.|TRBV19|13
ASSIDNSRNQPQH
>TRBJ1-2|.|TRBV29-1|11
SVEEPTGSGYT
>TRBJ2-7|.|TRBV7-2|9
ASSLGGLQY
>TRBJ1-2|few|TRBV7-2|12
ASSRGQGAYGYT
>TRBJ1-5|.|TRBV6-1|13
ASLLASSTSQPQH
>TRBJ2-1|.|TRBV6-5|13
ASSSSGGTYNEQF
>TRBJ1-3|.|TRBV29-1|11
SVADRTRNTIY
>TRBJ1-2|.|TRBV4-3|13
ASSQDLGGNYGYT
>TRBJ2-3|.|TRBV27|14
ASSLFLAASTDTQY
>TRBJ2-7|.|TRBV27|12
ASSLEVQSYEQY
>TRBJ1-2|.|TRBV7-9|12
ASSGQGPVYGYT